The 10 T cell receptor beta chains below all came from one sample that was sequenced in a study of blood T cell repertoires in COVID-19. Method: immunoSEQ multiplex PCR; TCRdb's copy keeps in-frame clones and lacks some. The table shows 400,000 to 500,000 clones, with about 88% occurring only once. The sample consisted of PBMCs or T cells enriched from blood (not recorded which). The receptors originated from a woman aged 18-30 years who had been exposed to COVID-19.

The chain uses TRBV7-8 and TRBJ1-4; D perhaps matches TRBD1 (6 bases). The CDR3 covers 14 residues. Germline V gene sequence: CDR1 SGHVS, CDR2 FQNEAQ. Trimming cost V 8 bases and J 2 bases, with 12 bases left between them. CDR3 in amino acids: CASGTGSTNEKLFF. CDR3 nucleotide sequence: TGTGCCAGCGGCACAGGGTCTACTAATGAAAAACTGTTTTTT. Full variable domain (rest looked up from reference TRBV7-8 and TRBJ1-4): GAGVSQSPRYKVAKRGQDVALRCDPISGHVSLFWYQQALGQGPEFLTYFQNEAQLDKSGLPSDRFFAERPEGSVSTLKIQRTQQEDSAVYLCASGTGSTNEKLFFGSGTQLSVL.

The V and J genes are TRBV29-1 and TRBJ2-7, with D perhaps matching TRBD2 (5 bases). The V and J ends lost 3 bases and 0 bases respectively, with 12 bases between them. CDR3 length equals 14 residues. CDR1 and CDR2 (germline): SQVTM, ANQGSEA. CDR3 in DNA: TGCAGCGTTGAGTGGACGGGGTCCTCCTACGAGCAGTACTTC. This codes for CSVEWTGSSYEQYF.

The V and J genes are TRBV28 and TRBJ2-5; 7 positions match TRBD1. The CDR3 totals 14 residues. Trimming cost V 4 bases and J 5 bases; bases outside gene matches: 7. Looked up from germline, CDR1 is MDHEN and CDR2 is SYDVKM. Written as DNA, the CDR3 is TGTGCCAGCAGTTCCCAAGGGGGCGGTGAGACCCAGTACTTC. As protein: CASSSQGGGETQYF.

V usage is TRBV6-5 and J usage is TRBJ1-2; weak D call: TRBD1 (6 bases). The CDR3 runs to 13 residues. Trimming pared 6 bases from V and 3 bases from J, leaving 11 bases between. CDR1 MNHEY and CDR2 SVGAGI come from the germline V gene. CDR3 in amino acids: CASRPQGDYGYTF. CDR3 nucleotides: TGTGCCAGCAGGCCACAGGGAGACTATGGCTACACCTTC.

In DNA form, the CDR3 reads TGTGCCAGCAGCTCATCTAATATACAGTCAGATACGCAGTATTTT. It codes for CASSSSNIQSDTQYF. The chain employs TRBV7-2 and TRBJ2-3; no reliable D call. V lost 4 bases and J lost 4, with 15 bases in between. Germline V CDR1 and CDR2: SGHTA, FQGNSA. This CDR3 comprises 15 residues.

This chain connects TRBV28 to TRBJ2-7; TRBD2 agrees at 13 bases. Unmatched junction bases numbered 5, after V lost 1 base and J lost 5 bases. Germline CDR1 MDHEN, CDR2 SYDVKM. This CDR3 is 16 amino acids long. The CDR3 sequence is CASSLYGLAGVHEQYF. The CDR3 coding sequence is TGTGCCAGCAGTTTATATGGACTAGCGGGAGTACACGAGCAGTACTTC.

The chain uses TRBV5-6 and TRBJ2-3, with D perhaps TRBD2 (5 bases). The CDR3 has 15 amino acids. The germline V gene encodes CDR1 SGHDT and CDR2 YYEEEE. V was pared by 0 bases and J by 0 bases, with 8 bases between. The CDR3 DNA follows: TGTGCCAGCAGCTTGGAAGTAGCGAGCACAGATACGCAGTATTTT. It translates to CASSLEVASTDTQYF.

The rearrangement joins TRBV27 to TRBJ2-7, with no clear D. The germline V gene has CDR1 MNHEY and CDR2 SMNVEV (reference sequence). Trimming took off 0 bases at V and 9 bases at J, with 12 bases between the two ends. This CDR3 comprises 13 residues. CDR3: CASSLSHRNGQYF. The CDR3 nucleotides read TGTGCCAGCAGTTTATCGCATCGTAACGGGCAGTACTTC.

Comments on this clone: Additional DNA sequences in this sample encode the identical CDR3. The chain recombines TRBV19 with TRBJ1-5; D might be TRBD1 (6 bases). The CDR3 consists of 15 residues. V lost 4 bases and J lost 0, with 10 bases in between. Germline values: CDR1 LNHDA, CDR2 SQIVND (reference sequence). CDR3 region: CASSTTGYSNQPQHF. In DNA, the CDR3 is TGTGCCAGTAGTACGACAGGATATAGCAATCAGCCCCAGCATTTT. Filled out from reference TRBV19 and TRBJ1-5, the complete variable domain reads DGGITQSPKYLFRKEGQNVTLSCEQNLNHDAMYWYRQDPGQGLRLIYYSQIVNDFQKGDIAEGYSVSREKKESFPLTVTSAQKNPTAFYLCASSTTGYSNQPQHFGDGTRLSIL.

V and J are TRBV6-1 and TRBJ2-3, with 8 bases lining up with TRBD2. The CDR3 contains 16 residues. With 4 bases clipped from V and 2 bases from J, the junction kept 8 bases outside the gene matches. CDR1 is MNHNS and CDR2 is SASEGT in the germline V gene. DNA for the CDR3: TGTGCCAGCAGTGTGAGCGGGAGCTGGGACACAGATACGCAGTATTTT. As protein: CASSVSGSWDTDTQYF.